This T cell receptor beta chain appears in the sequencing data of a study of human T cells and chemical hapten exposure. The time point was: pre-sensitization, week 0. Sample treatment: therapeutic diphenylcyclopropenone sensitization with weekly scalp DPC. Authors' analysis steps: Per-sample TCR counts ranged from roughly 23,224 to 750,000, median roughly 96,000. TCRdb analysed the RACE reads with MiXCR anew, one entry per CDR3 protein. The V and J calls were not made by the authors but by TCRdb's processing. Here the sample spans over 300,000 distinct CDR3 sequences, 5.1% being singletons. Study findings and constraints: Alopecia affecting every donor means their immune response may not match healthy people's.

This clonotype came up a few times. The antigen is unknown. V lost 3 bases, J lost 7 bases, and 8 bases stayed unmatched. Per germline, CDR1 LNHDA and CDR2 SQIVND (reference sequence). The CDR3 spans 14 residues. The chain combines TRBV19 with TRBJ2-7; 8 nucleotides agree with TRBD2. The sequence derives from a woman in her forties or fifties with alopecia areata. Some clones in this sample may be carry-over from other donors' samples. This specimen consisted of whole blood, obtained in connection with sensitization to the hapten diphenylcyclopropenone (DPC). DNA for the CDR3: TGTGCCAGTAGTATGAGCGGGAGTCCCAGGGAGCAGTACTTC. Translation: CASSMSGSPREQYF.